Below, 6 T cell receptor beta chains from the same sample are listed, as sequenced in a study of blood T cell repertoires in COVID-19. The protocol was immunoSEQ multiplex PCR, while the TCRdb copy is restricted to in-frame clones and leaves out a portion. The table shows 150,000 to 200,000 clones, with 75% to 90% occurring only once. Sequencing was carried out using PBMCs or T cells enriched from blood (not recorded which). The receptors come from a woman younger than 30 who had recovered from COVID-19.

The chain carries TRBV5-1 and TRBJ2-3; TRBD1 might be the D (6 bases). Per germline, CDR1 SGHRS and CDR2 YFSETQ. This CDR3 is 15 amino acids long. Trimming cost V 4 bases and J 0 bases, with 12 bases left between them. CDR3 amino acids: CASSRQVASTDTQYF. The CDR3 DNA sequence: TGCGCCAGCAGCCGACAGGTTGCTAGCACAGATACGCAGTATTTT.

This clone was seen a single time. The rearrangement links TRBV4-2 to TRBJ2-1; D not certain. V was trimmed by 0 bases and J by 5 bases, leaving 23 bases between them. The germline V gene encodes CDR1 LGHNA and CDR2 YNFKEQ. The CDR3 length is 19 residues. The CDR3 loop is CASSQDPTRPLRGNNEQFF. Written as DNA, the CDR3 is TGTGCCAGCAGCCAAGATCCTACGCGACCCTTGAGAGGCAACAATGAGCAGTTCTTC.

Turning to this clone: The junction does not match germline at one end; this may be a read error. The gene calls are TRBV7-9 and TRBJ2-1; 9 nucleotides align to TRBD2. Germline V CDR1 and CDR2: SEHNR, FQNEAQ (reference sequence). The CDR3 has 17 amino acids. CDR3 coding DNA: TGTGCCAGCAGCTTAGGTCGCGGGACTAGCTCCCACAATGAGCAGTTCTTC. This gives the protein CASSLGRGTSSHNEQFF.

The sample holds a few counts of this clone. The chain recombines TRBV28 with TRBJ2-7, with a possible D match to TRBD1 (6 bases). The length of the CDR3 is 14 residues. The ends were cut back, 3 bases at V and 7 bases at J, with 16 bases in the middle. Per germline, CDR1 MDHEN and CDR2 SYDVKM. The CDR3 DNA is TGTGCCAGCAGTTTCGGGGACACATCTGATGAGCAGTACTTC. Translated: CASSFGDTSDEQYF. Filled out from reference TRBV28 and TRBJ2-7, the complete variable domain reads DVKVTQSSRYLVKRTGEKVFLECVQDMDHENMFWYRQDPGLGLRLIYFSYDVKMKEKGDIPEGYSVSREKKERFSLILESASTNQTSMYLCASSFGDTSDEQYFGPGTRLTVT.

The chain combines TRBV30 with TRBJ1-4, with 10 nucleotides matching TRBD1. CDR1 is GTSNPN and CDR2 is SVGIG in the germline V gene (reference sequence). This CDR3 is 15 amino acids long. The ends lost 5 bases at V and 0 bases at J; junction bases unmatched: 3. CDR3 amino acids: CAWGDRGPTNEKLFF. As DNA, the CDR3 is TGTGCCTGGGGGGACAGGGGACCAACTAATGAAAAACTGTTTTTT.

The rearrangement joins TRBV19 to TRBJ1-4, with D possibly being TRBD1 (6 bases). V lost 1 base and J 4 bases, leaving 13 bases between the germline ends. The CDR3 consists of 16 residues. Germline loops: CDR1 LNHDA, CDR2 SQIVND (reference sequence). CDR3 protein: CASSIVTGYGNEKLFF. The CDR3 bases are TGTGCCAGTAGTATAGTAACAGGGTATGGTAATGAAAAACTGTTTTTT.